Each of the 17 T cell receptor beta chains below was sequenced from the same sample in a study of shared clonotypes between healthy human individuals. Here immunoSEQ multiplex PCR was the method, and the copy in TCRdb shows in-frame clones only, minus some. The table shows 470,000 or so clones, with approximately 78% occurring only once. The sample consisted of PBMCs. The receptor source for this set is a woman aged 40-49 years in good health. Some clones in this sample may be carry-over from other donors' samples.

This clone has a handful of counts. This chain uses TRBV7-2 with TRBJ2-7; the match to TRBD2 covers 10 bases. V gave up 2 bases and J gave up 5 bases; unmatched junction bases: 6. Germline-derived CDR1 and CDR2 are SGHTA and FQGNSA. The CDR3 has 15 residues. Here the CDR3 reads CASSLRAGGPHEQYF. CDR3 sequence (DNA): TGTGCCAGCAGCTTAAGAGCGGGAGGGCCTCACGAGCAGTACTTC.

This chain joins TRBV9 and TRBJ1-4; 7 bases are a match to TRBD1. Germline V gene lookup returns CDR1 SGDLS and CDR2 YYNGEE. V lost 4 bases and J lost 3; bases outside the gene matches: 9. This CDR3 region has 16 residues. The DNA for the CDR3 is TGTGCCAGCAGCCCCCAAAGACAGGGATCTAATGAAAAACTGTTTTTT. Translating it yields CASSPQRQGSNEKLFF.

With regard to this clone: A much more abundant neighbour one base away suggests this may be a read error. The chain combines TRBV10-3 with TRBJ2-5; D perhaps matches TRBD1 (5 bases). Trimming shortened V by 5 bases and J by 2 bases, and 6 bases separated the two germline ends. The CDR3 extends over 12 amino acids. Germline values: CDR1 ENHRY, CDR2 SYGVKD. DNA of the CDR3: TGTGCCATCAGTCCAGGGCAAGAGACCCAGTACTTC. Its translation: CAISPGQETQYF.

This chain links TRBV27 with TRBJ1-4, with a weak D call TRBD1 (6 bases). The germline V gene has CDR1 MNHEY and CDR2 SMNVEV (reference sequence). The CDR3 totals 13 residues. V was trimmed by 8 bases and J by 3 bases, leaving 10 bases between them. The CDR3 nucleotides read TGTGCCAGCCGCAGGGGTCCTAATGAAAAACTGTTTTTT. Translation gives CASRRGPNEKLFF.

This clone occurred once. The chain links TRBV9 to TRBJ2-5; TRBD2 aligns across 8 bases. Germline V gene lookup returns CDR1 SGDLS and CDR2 YYNGEE. The CDR3 is 15 residues long. V trimming: 6 bases; J trimming: 4 bases; junction bases outside the gene matches: 11. The CDR3 loop is CASTTSGSRRETQYF. The CDR3 region has the DNA TGTGCCAGCACAACAAGCGGGAGTAGAAGAGAGACCCAGTACTTC. The whole variable domain, remainder taken from reference TRBV9 and TRBJ2-5, is DSGVTQTPKHLITATGQRVTLRCSPRSGDLSVYWYQQSLDQGLQFLIQYYNGEERAKGNILERFSAQQFPDLHSELNLSSLELGDSALYFCASTTSGSRRETQYFGPGTRLLVL.

The chain has TRBV15 and TRBJ2-7; D ambiguous. The CDR3 contains 14 residues. The germline gives CDR1 LNHNV, CDR2 YYDKDF (reference sequence). Trimming took 1 base from V and 6 from J, leaving 13 bases between them. CDR3 amino acids: CATSRAAMRGEQYF. The CDR3 DNA is TGTGCCACCAGCAGAGCCGCTATGAGAGGCGAGCAGTACTTC.

CDR3 nucleotide sequence: TGTGCCATCAGTGAGTCGGGGGCACAGGGCCCTGGGATCACTGAAGCTTTCTTT. Protein: CAISESGAQGPGITEAFF. The chain uses TRBV10-3 and TRBJ1-1; maybe TRBD1 (6 bases). The length of the CDR3 is 18 residues. Germline V CDR1 and CDR2: ENHRY, SYGVKD. V was shortened by 0 bases and J by 4 bases, with 21 bases between the two germline ends.

Details on this clone: A far larger clone is a single base away, which makes a read error likely. This sequence joins TRBV11-2 and TRBJ2-7, with D possibly matching TRBD1 (6 bases). The CDR3 has 15 residues. The germline gives CDR1 SGHAT, CDR2 FQNNGV. The V end was cut by 5 bases, the J end by 5 bases, with 19 bases between. The CDR3 loop is CASSRTGLPMNEQYF. CDR3 in DNA: TGTGCCAGCAGCCGAACAGGGCTTCCAATGAACGAGCAGTACTTC.

This sequence joins TRBV11-3 and TRBJ1-1, with D hard to call. The CDR3 is 13 residues long. Trimming took 3 bases from V and 5 from J, leaving 10 bases between them. Germline CDR1 and CDR2: SGHNT and YENEEA. The CDR3 sequence is CASSFYDGTEAFF. The CDR3 DNA follows: TGTGCCAGCAGCTTTTATGATGGGACTGAAGCTTTCTTT.

Worth noting for this clone: A far larger clone lies a single base away; this is likely a read error. The chain combines TRBV30 with TRBJ1-2; D ambiguous. Germline V lookup: CDR1 GTSNPN, CDR2 SVGIG (reference sequence). The CDR3 loop spans 14 amino acids. CDR3 DNA sequence: TGTGCCTGGAGTGTCGGGCCTTCCTTCTATTGCTACACCTTC. As protein: CAWSVGPSFYCYTF. The full variable domain, in which reference TRBV30 and TRBJ1-2 provide the parts outside the CDR3, is SQTIHQWPATLVQPVGSPLSLECTVEGTSNPNLYWYRQAAGRGLQLLFYSVGIGQISSEVPQNLSASRPQDRQFILSSKKLLLSDSGFYLCAWSVGPSFYCYTFGSGTRLTVV.

V and J are TRBV28 and TRBJ1-2; D not resolved. This CDR3 has 12 amino acids. Per germline, CDR1 MDHEN and CDR2 SYDVKM. V was cut by 3 bases and J by 5 bases, with 7 bases left in between. The CDR3 DNA follows: TGTGCCAGCAGTTTGCAAGAGTATGGCTACACCTTC. Protein product: CASSLQEYGYTF.

The chain has TRBV5-1 and TRBJ2-5, with TRBD2 as a possible D gene (6 bases). Germline lookup yields CDR1 SGHRS and CDR2 YFSETQ. Between the trimmed V and J ends, which lost 0 bases and 5 bases, there was a span of 14 bases. CDR3 length: 15 amino acids. The CDR3 DNA sequence: TGCGCCAGCAGCTTGGCGGGAGCGTCCGGCGAGACCCAGTACTTC. This codes for CASSLAGASGETQYF. The complete variable domain, with remaining parts taken from reference TRBV5-1 and TRBJ2-5, reads KAGVTQTPRYLIKTRGQQVTLSCSPISGHRSVSWYQQTPGQGLQFLFEYFSETQRNKGNFPGRFSGRQFSNSRSEMNVSTLELGDSALYLCASSLAGASGETQYFGPGTRLLVL.

About this clone itself: The germline gene is not matched at one end of the junction; a read error may be the cause. CDR3 loop: CASSEERPSGLNYQEQYF. CDR3 sequence (DNA): TGCGCCAGCAGCGAAGAGCGGCCTAGCGGCCTCAATTATCAGGAGCAGTACTTC. The V and J genes are TRBV4-3 and TRBJ2-7, with 7 bases lining up with TRBD2. The CDR3 has 18 amino acids. Looked up from germline, CDR1 is LGHNA and CDR2 is YSLEER.

The chain has TRBV4-2 and TRBJ2-7, with 10 bases that match TRBD1. Germline CDR1 is LGHNA and CDR2 is YNFKEQ. This CDR3 contains 15 residues. J was trimmed by 8 bases and V by 0 bases; bases with no gene match: 7. The CDR3 loop reads CASSQDPGTGVQQYF. CDR3 sequence (DNA): TGTGCCAGCAGCCAAGATCCCGGGACAGGGGTCCAGCAGTACTTC.

The genes are TRBV10-3 and TRBJ2-7, with TRBD1 identical over 7 bases. CDR1 and CDR2 (germline): ENHRY, SYGVKD. The CDR3 spans 14 residues. The J segment lost 3 bases and the V segment lost 8 bases, leaving 10 bases of the junction unmatched. In DNA form, the CDR3 reads TGTGCCATCGGTTTCGCAGGGGGAGACTACGAGCAGTACTTC. Amino acids: CAIGFAGGDYEQYF.

V and J are TRBV6-5 and TRBJ2-7; 14 bases line up with TRBD2. The J segment lost 1 base and the V segment lost 4 bases, leaving 0 bases of the junction unmatched. CDR1 is MNHEY, CDR2 SVGAGI, per germline. The CDR3 contains 15 residues. The CDR3, as DNA: TGTGCCAGCAGTTGGACTAGCGGGAGGTCCTACGAGCAGTACTTC. Protein sequence: CASSWTSGRSYEQYF.

The DNA of the CDR3 is TGTGCCAGCTCGGACGGGACGAGCTCCTACAATGAGCAGTTCTTC. It encodes CASSDGTSSYNEQFF. The chain employs TRBV18 and TRBJ2-1; either TRBD1 or TRBD2 may supply D (5 bases each). Trimming took off 6 bases at V and 0 bases at J, with 12 bases between the two ends. Germline-derived CDR1 and CDR2 are KGHSH and LQKENI. This CDR3 comprises 15 residues.